The T cell receptor (beta chain) under discussion was sequenced for a study of cytomegalovirus exposure and HLA in healthy donors. In the study overall: Out of about 360 genotyped donors, 81% belonged to the Caucasian-associated ancestry cluster.

CDR3 size: 14 residues. Looked up from germline, CDR1 is SGHTA and CDR2 is FQGTGA. V was clipped by 4 bases and J by 0 bases, with 6 bases between them. Of note for this clone: Its target is unknown.

Study-wide results and caveats: Later analysis associated a missense DCLRE1C variant with TCR beta V- and J-gene trimming. Through in vitro validation, three CMV-associated chains were shown to be specific for CMV antigens.

Healthy bone marrow donors formed the donor group. PCR employed 60 Vbeta and 13 Jbeta primers. Clones were sequenced by immunoSEQ multiplex PCR, and TCRdb holds only the in-frame ones, with some missing. The repertoire consists of roughly 77,000 clones, with under 70% occurring once and the leading ten covering about 6.9%. The sequenced sample was PBMCs. This TCR was sampled from a woman aged 45-65 years in good health and CMV-seropositive. V gene TRBV7-3 combines with J gene TRBJ2-2, with D perhaps matching TRBD2 (6 bases). In DNA, the CDR3 is TGTGCCAGCAGCTCGGGAGCGAACACCGGGGAGCTGTTTTTT. Translation gives CASSSGANTGELFF.